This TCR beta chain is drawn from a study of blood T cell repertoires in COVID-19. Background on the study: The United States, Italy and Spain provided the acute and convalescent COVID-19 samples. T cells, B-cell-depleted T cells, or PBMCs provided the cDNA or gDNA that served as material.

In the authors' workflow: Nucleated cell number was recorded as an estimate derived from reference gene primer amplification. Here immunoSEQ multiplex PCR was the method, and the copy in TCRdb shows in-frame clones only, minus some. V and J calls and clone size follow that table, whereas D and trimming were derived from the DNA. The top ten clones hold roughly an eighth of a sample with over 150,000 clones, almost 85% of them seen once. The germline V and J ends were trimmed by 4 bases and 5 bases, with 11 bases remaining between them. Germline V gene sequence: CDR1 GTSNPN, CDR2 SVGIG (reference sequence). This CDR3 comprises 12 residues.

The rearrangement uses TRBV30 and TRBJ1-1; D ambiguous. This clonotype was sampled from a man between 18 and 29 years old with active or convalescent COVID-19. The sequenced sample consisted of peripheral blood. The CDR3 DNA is TGTGCCTGGAAGCGGGATCGGACTGAAGCTTTCTTT. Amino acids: CAWKRDRTEAFF.